Listed below are T cell receptor beta chains from one sample, sequenced in a study of T-cell memory formation after mild COVID-19. TCRdb called the 5' RACE reads again in MiXCR, with one record for every CDR3 protein. The sample lists hundreds of thousands of distinct CDR3 sequences; roughly 25% were seen once. Specimen: PBMCs or a T cell subset sorted from them (not recorded which). The receptors derive from an adult woman who had mild COVID-19 (a few samples of this study predate the infection). Cell type and time point are not known. The CDR3 runs from the conserved cysteine through the conserved F or W. D genes are given only for firm matches. Part of the rows lack a size; the others show once, few, many or a class for expanded clones.

>.|TRBV2|TRBJ2-2|.
CASSTGQNTGELFF
TGTGCCAGCAGTACCGGGCAAAACACCGGGGAGCTGTTTTTT
>few|TRBV5-1|TRBJ1-3|TRBD1
CASSLGPWDRAGNTIYF
TGCGCCAGCAGCTTGGGCCCCTGGGACAGGGCCGGAAACACCATATATTTT
>.|TRBV23-1|TRBJ1-2|TRBD1
CANGQATHLNYGYTF
TGCGCCAACGGACAGGCGACCCACCTCAACTATGGCTACACCTTC
>few|TRBV5-6|TRBJ2-1|TRBD2
CASSLGTSGARNEQFF
TGTGCCAGCAGCTTGGGGACTAGCGGGGCGCGTAATGAGCAGTTCTTC
>.|TRBV5-4|TRBJ2-7|.
CASSLVPGNHEQYF
TGTGCCAGCAGCTTGGTCCCGGGTAACCACGAGCAGTACTTC
>few|TRBV12-3/TRBV12-4|TRBJ1-2|.
CASGGPNNYGYTF
TGTGCCAGCGGAGGCCCGAATAACTATGGCTACACCTTC
>many|TRBV4-1|TRBJ2-2|TRBD2
CASSYGGAIGELFF
TGCGCCAGCAGCTACGGGGGGGCAATCGGGGAGCTGTTTTTT
>few|TRBV4-2|TRBJ2-7|.
CASGGLPHYEQYF
TGTGCCAGCGGGGGACTCCCCCACTACGAGCAGTACTTC
>many|TRBV6-5|TRBJ2-2|TRBD2
CASSWTSGNTGELFF
TGTGCCAGCAGCTGGACTAGCGGGAACACCGGGGAGCTGTTTTTT
>.|TRBV20-1|TRBJ1-1|.
CRPDSPNTEAFF
TGCAGGCCGGACAGCCCGAACACTGAAGCTTTCTTT
>few|TRBV9|TRBJ2-3|TRBD2
CASSVGLAGEGDTQYF
TGTGCCAGCAGCGTAGGGCTAGCGGGAGAGGGAGATACGCAGTATTTT
>.|TRBV12-3/TRBV12-4|TRBJ2-5|TRBD1
CASSLPGTGVETQYF
TGTGCCAGCAGTCTCCCCGGGACAGGGGTTGAGACCCAGTACTTC
>.|TRBV12-3/TRBV12-4|TRBJ2-3|TRBD2
CASSSLSSGSSADTQYF
TGTGCCAGCAGTTCCCTCAGTAGCGGGAGTTCGGCAGATACGCAGTATTTT
>.|TRBV18|TRBJ2-7|.
CASSYGRAREQYF
TGTGCCAGCTCATACGGTAGGGCGAGGGAGCAGTACTTC
>.|TRBV6-2/TRBV6-3|TRBJ2-1|.
CASSYLGGYNNEQFF
TGTGCCAGCAGTTACCTAGGCGGCTACAACAATGAGCAGTTCTTC
>.|TRBV9|TRBJ1-3|.
CASSVEGGYGNTIYF
TGTGCCAGCAGCGTAGAGGGCGGCTATGGAAACACCATATATTTT
>.|TRBV6-5|TRBJ1-1|.
CASSYSGQPEAFF
TGTGCCAGCAGTTACTCCGGGCAGCCTGAAGCTTTCTTT
>few|TRBV15|TRBJ2-1|.
CATSSRGEVSYNEQFF
TGTGCCACCAGCAGCCGCGGGGAGGTCTCCTACAATGAGCAGTTCTTC
>.|TRBV5-4|TRBJ2-4|TRBD1
CASSLSQGAVNNIQYF
TGTGCCAGCAGCTTGAGTCAGGGGGCGGTCAATAACATTCAGTACTTC
>.|TRBV7-9|TRBJ2-6|.
CASRLGGANVLTF
TGTGCCAGCCGGCTCGGAGGGGCCAACGTCCTGACTTTC
>.|TRBV5-1|TRBJ2-2|.
CASSLGARTTGELFF
TGCGCCAGCAGCTTGGGGGCCAGGACCACCGGGGAGCTGTTTTTT
>.|TRBV20-1|TRBJ2-1|TRBD2
CSARLAGGSHYNEQFF
TGCAGTGCAAGGCTAGCGGGAGGGTCCCACTACAATGAGCAGTTCTTC
>.|TRBV12-3/TRBV12-4|TRBJ2-1|TRBD2
CASSPTSVDNEQFF
TGTGCCAGCAGTCCGACTAGCGTGGACAATGAGCAGTTCTTC
>few|TRBV29-1|TRBJ2-1|.
CSLGMSALRNNEQFF
TGCAGCTTGGGGATGTCTGCACTCCGAAACAATGAGCAGTTCTTC
>once|TRBV30|TRBJ2-1|.
CAWSVLVGQLEVF
TGTGCCTGGAGTGTACTCGTCGGGCAACTTGAGGTCTTC
>many|TRBV20-1|TRBJ1-6|.
CSAANYNSPLHF
TGCAGTGCGGCCAACTATAATTCACCCCTCCACTTT
>.|TRBV7-6|TRBJ2-7|.
CASSLGYGPDNYEQYF
TGTGCCAGCAGCTTAGGGTACGGGCCAGACAACTACGAGCAGTACTTC
>few|TRBV29-1|TRBJ2-1|TRBD1
CSVEGQGADNEQFF
TGCAGCGTTGAAGGGCAGGGGGCGGACAATGAGCAGTTCTTC
>.|TRBV20-1|TRBJ2-5|TRBD1
CSANLQGETQYF
TGCAGTGCTAACCTACAGGGGGAGACCCAGTACTTC
>.|TRBV5-1|TRBJ2-6|.
CASSLEQHVLTF
TGCGCCAGCAGCTTGGAGCAACACGTCCTGACTTTC
>.|TRBV3-1|TRBJ2-7|.
CASSQDPDSPYEQYF
TGTGCCAGCAGCCAAGATCCCGACAGTCCCTACGAGCAGTACTTC
>few|TRBV7-9|TRBJ1-2|TRBD1
CASSLTGTSGYTF
TGTGCCAGCAGCCTGACAGGGACTTCGGGCTACACCTTC
>.|TRBV7-9|TRBJ2-2|.
CASSLDPDTGELFF
TGTGCCAGCAGCTTAGATCCGGACACCGGGGAGCTGTTTTTT
>.|TRBV10-3|TRBJ1-1|.
CAISDMGGTEAFF
TGTGCCATCAGTGATATGGGGGGCACTGAAGCTTTCTTT
>.|TRBV12-3/TRBV12-4|TRBJ1-6|TRBD1
CASSLGQAAGPLHF
TGTGCCAGCAGCCTGGGACAGGCGGCCGGCCCCCTCCACTTT
>.|TRBV7-9|TRBJ1-6|.
CASSLVQTHSPLHF
TGTGCCAGCAGCTTAGTTCAGACTCATTCACCCCTCCACTTT
>.|TRBV7-8|TRBJ1-2|.
CASSSSSGGRVGYTF
TGTGCCAGCAGCTCCTCCTCGGGGGGAAGAGTTGGCTACACCTTC
>.|TRBV20-1|TRBJ1-2|.
CSARVTGTYGYTF
TGCAGTGCTAGGGTAACAGGGACCTATGGCTACACCTTC
>.|TRBV6-5|TRBJ2-7|TRBD2
CASRLAEGTGEQYF
TGTGCCAGCAGACTAGCGGAGGGGACGGGGGAGCAGTACTTC
>few|TRBV29-1|TRBJ1-2|.
CSVAGLTNYGYTF
TGCAGCGTTGCAGGGTTAACTAACTATGGCTACACCTTC
>few|TRBV18|TRBJ2-1|.
CASSPERQGNEQFF
TGTGCCAGCTCACCAGAAAGGCAGGGGAATGAGCAGTTCTTC
>.|TRBV7-9|TRBJ1-3|.
CASSWGTASSGNTIYF
TGTGCCAGCAGCTGGGGGACGGCGAGCTCTGGAAACACCATATATTTT
>.|TRBV3-1|TRBJ2-7|.
CASSQGRAFQQYF
TGTGCCAGCAGCCAAGGGCGGGCGTTCCAGCAGTACTTC
>.|TRBV7-9|TRBJ2-2|TRBD2
CASSDGTSRPGELFF
TGTGCCAGCAGCGACGGGACTAGCCGCCCCGGGGAGCTGTTTTTT
>.|TRBV7-2|TRBJ2-5|TRBD2
CASSSGLVETQYF
TGTGCCAGCAGCTCAGGACTAGTAGAGACCCAGTACTTC